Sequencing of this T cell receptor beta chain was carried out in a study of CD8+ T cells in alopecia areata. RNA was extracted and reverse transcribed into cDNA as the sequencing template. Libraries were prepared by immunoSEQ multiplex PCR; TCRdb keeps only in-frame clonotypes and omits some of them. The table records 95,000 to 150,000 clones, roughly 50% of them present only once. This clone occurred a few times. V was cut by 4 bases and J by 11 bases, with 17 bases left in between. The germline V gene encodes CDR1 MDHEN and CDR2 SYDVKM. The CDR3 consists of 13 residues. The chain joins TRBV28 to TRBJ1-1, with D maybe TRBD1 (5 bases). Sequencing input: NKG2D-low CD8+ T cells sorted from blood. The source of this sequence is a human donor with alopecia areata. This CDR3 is CASSSGRTLLAFF. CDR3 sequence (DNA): TGTGCCAGCAGTTCGGGACGAACATTGTTGGCTTTCTTT. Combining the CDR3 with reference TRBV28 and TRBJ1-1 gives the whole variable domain DVKVTQSSRYLVKRTGEKVFLECVQDMDHENMFWYRQDPGLGLRLIYFSYDVKMKEKGDIPEGYSVSREKKERFSLILESASTNQTSMYLCASSSGRTLLAFFGQGTRLTVV.